Here is one T cell receptor beta chain with its context. The antigen is unknown. Here immunoSEQ multiplex PCR was the method, and the copy in TCRdb shows in-frame clones only, minus some. The data contain around 78,000 clones, roughly 90% of them singletons. This sample was included in a study of T cell responses to AZD1222 COVID-19 vaccine. Notes on the study in general: The donors showed a predominance of white British ancestry and of females, with possible underestimation of clonal diversity.

The CDR3 contains 14 residues. The trim removed 3 bases at V and 6 bases at J, leaving 2 bases unmatched. Per germline, CDR1 KGHDR and CDR2 SFDVKD. Sequencing was performed on peripheral blood, taken on day 0 of AZD1222 vaccination. This sequence was found in an adult in good health. The chain couples TRBV24-1 to TRBJ2-1; 9 nucleotides agree with TRBD1. CDR3 in amino acids: CATSDTTGGNEQFF. The CDR3 nucleotides read TGTGCCACCAGTGATACGACAGGGGGCAATGAGCAGTTCTTC.